Each of the 12 T cell receptor beta chains below was sequenced from the same sample in a study of T cells in Graves' hyperthyroidism and ophthalmopathy. Amplification of TCR beta CDR3 regions used RNA as the template. Primed by the HTBI set, a first-round RT-PCR was run on the TCR CDR3. TCRdb re-called the multiplex PCR reads through MiXCR, storing one row per CDR3 protein. Among about half a million distinct CDR3 sequences listed, around 20% were seen once. The source material was blood. The receptors shown here come from a man aged 18 to 30 with Graves' hyperthyroidism.

This clonotype was found many times. This chain links TRBV20-1 with TRBJ1-2, with D unresolved. The CDR3 length is 10 residues. Per germline, CDR1 DFQATT and CDR2 SNEGSKA (reference sequence). V lost 6 bases, J lost 10 bases, and 12 bases lay in between. CDR3 bases: TGCAGTGCAGGGCCAACTGACTACACCTTC. Translating gives CSAGPTDYTF.

This clonotype has at least ten counts. The chain is built from TRBV6-1 and TRBJ2-7; no clear D gene. V was clipped by 1 base and J by 3 bases, with 4 bases between them. The CDR3 has 12 residues. The germline V gene encodes CDR1 MNHNS and CDR2 SASEGT. The CDR3 sequence is CASSEGRYEQYF. The CDR3 nucleotides read TGTGCCAGCAGTGAAGGGCGCTACGAGCAGTACTTC.

This clonotype was observed many times. The genes are TRBV12-3 or TRBV12-4 and TRBJ1-1, with 7 bases that match TRBD1. The junction had 14 bases not matched to a gene; V was cut back by 7 bases and J by 6 bases. The CDR3 has 15 amino acids. CDR3 sequence: CASIGDSLKFPEAFF. The CDR3 DNA reads TGTGCCAGCATCGGGGACAGCCTTAAATTTCCTGAAGCTTTCTTT.

Comments on this clonotype: The junction does not match germline at one end; this may be a read error. The rearrangement links TRBV9 to TRBJ2-4; no firm D call. CDR1 is SGDLS, CDR2 YYNGEE, per germline. This CDR3 has 14 residues. DNA of the CDR3: TGTGCCAGCAGCGTAGAGTCCCCAGGCGGCATTAAGTACTTC. Its translation is CASSVESPGGIKYF.

The chain carries TRBV20-1 and TRBJ2-7; 10 bases are shared with TRBD1. V shed 0 bases, J shed 3 bases, and the junction held 2 bases outside the gene matches. The CDR3 contains 14 residues. Germline values: CDR1 DFQATT, CDR2 SNEGSKA (reference sequence). The CDR3 spells CSAREGTGDYEQYF. CDR3 DNA: TGCAGTGCTAGAGAGGGGACAGGGGACTACGAGCAGTACTTC.

The rearrangement uses TRBV6-1 and TRBJ1-1; D gene unclear. CDR1 is MNHNS and CDR2 is SASEGT in the germline V gene. The CDR3 consists of 14 residues. Trimming took off 1 base at V and 6 bases at J, with 12 bases between the two ends. CDR3 DNA sequence: TGTGCCAGCAGTGAAGTGTTGGGTCCCCCTGAAGCTTTCTTT. Protein sequence: CASSEVLGPPEAFF.

The chain couples TRBV11-2 to TRBJ2-7; D possibly uses TRBD1 or TRBD2 (5 bases each). There are 15 residues in the CDR3. Germline V lookup: CDR1 SGHAT, CDR2 FQNNGV. V was trimmed by 5 bases and J by 0 bases, leaving 14 bases between them. CDR3 loop: CASSRDLLSSYEQYF. The CDR3 DNA reads as TGTGCCAGCAGCAGGGACCTCCTAAGCTCCTACGAGCAGTACTTC.

There are a few counts of this clonotype. The chain combines TRBV29-1 with TRBJ1-1; TRBD1 matches 10 bases. Germline lookup yields CDR1 SQVTM and CDR2 ANQGSEA. J was trimmed by 5 bases and V by 7 bases; bases with no gene match: 7. The CDR3 spans 13 residues. CDR3 nucleotide sequence: TGCAGCGCAGGGACAGGGGATTTAACTGAAGCTTTCTTT. Translated: CSAGTGDLTEAFF.

The chain combines TRBV28 with TRBJ2-7; tentative D call: TRBD1 (5 bases). Germline V lookup: CDR1 MDHEN, CDR2 SYDVKM. The CDR3 has 14 residues. Trimming cost V 5 bases and J 7 bases, with 18 bases left between them. CDR3 region: CASSPRTLLHEQYF. CDR3 DNA sequence: TGTGCCAGCAGTCCCCGGACACTCCTGCATGAGCAGTACTTC.

V gene TRBV3-1 combines with J gene TRBJ2-7, with 11 bases aligning to TRBD1. The CDR3 sequence is 15 residues long. Per germline, CDR1 LGHDT and CDR2 YNNKEL (reference sequence). After removal of 4 bases from V and 3 bases from J, the junction contained 5 bases not matched to a gene. CDR3 residues: CASSPGQGGFYEQYF. For the CDR3, the DNA is TGTGCCAGCAGCCCGGGACAGGGGGGATTCTACGAGCAGTACTTC.

J is TRBJ2-7 and V is TRBV6-1, with D maybe TRBD1 (6 bases). Trimming took off 6 bases at V and 2 bases at J, with 14 bases between the two ends. CDR3 length equals 14 residues. Looked up from germline, CDR1 is MNHNS and CDR2 is SASEGT. CDR3 protein: CASRKNRDPYEQYF. DNA for the CDR3: TGTGCCAGCAGAAAAAACAGGGACCCCTACGAGCAGTACTTC.

This clonotype has a handful of counts. The chain is built from TRBV3-1 and TRBJ2-7, with D maybe TRBD2 (6 bases). The CDR3 is 13 residues long. Germline CDR1 and CDR2: LGHDT and YNNKEL (reference sequence). Trimming cost V 3 bases and J 6 bases, with 12 bases left between them. The CDR3 sequence is CASSQRGAGEQYF. The CDR3 nucleotides are TGTGCCAGCAGCCAGCGGGGAGCGGGCGAGCAGTACTTC.